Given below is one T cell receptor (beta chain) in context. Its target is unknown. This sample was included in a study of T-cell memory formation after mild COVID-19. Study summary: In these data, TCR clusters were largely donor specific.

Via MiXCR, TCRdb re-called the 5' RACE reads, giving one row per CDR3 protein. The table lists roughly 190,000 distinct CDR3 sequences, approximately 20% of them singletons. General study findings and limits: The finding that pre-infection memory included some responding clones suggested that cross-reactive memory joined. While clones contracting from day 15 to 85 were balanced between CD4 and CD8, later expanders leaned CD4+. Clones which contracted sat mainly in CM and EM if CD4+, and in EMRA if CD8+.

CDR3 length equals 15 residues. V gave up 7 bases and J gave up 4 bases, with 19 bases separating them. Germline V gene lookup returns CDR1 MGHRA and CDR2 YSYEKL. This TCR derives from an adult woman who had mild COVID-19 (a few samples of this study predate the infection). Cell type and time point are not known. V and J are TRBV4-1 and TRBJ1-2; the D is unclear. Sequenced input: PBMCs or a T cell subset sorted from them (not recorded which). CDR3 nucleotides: TGCGCCAGCACCATCATAAAGGCGGCTCCCTATGGCTACACCTTC. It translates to CASTIIKAAPYGYTF.